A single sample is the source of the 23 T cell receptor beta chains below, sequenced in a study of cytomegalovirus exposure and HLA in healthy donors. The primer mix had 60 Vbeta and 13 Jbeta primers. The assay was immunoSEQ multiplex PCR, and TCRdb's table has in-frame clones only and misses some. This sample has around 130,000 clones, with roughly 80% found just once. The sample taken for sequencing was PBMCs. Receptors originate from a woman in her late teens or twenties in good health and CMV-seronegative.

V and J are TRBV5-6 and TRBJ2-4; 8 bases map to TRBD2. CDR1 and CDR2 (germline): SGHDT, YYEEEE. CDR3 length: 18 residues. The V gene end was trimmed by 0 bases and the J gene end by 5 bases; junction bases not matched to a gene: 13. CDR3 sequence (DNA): TGTGCCAGCAGCTTGGGTAGGGCGGCGGGGGGCGCGGAAAACATTCAGTACTTC. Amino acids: CASSLGRAAGGAENIQYF.

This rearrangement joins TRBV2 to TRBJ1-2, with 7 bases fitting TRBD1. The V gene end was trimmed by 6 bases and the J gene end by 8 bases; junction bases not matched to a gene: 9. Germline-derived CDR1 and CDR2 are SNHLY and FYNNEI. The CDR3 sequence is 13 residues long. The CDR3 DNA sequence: TGTGCCAGCAGAGACAGGGTTGTCGAAGGCTACACCTTC. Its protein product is CASRDRVVEGYTF. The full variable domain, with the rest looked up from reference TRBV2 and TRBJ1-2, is EPEVTQTPSHQVTQMGQEVILRCVPISNHLYFYWYRQILGQKVEFLVSFYNNEISEKSEIFDDQFSVERPDGSNFTLKIRSTKLEDSAMYFCASRDRVVEGYTFGSGTRLTVV.

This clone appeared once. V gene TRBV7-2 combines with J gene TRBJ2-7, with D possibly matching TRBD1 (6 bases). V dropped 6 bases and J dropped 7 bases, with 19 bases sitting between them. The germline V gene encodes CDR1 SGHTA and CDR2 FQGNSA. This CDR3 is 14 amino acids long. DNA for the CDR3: TGTGCCAGCAGGATGGGGGCCGACTTGAGGGAGCAGTACTTC. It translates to CASRMGADLREQYF. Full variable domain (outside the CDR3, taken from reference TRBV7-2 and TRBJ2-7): GAGVSQSPSNKVTEKGKDVELRCDPISGHTALYWYRQSLGQGLEFLIYFQGNSAPDKSGLPSDRFSAERTGGSVSTLTIQRTQQEDSAVYLCASRMGADLREQYFGPGTRLTVT.

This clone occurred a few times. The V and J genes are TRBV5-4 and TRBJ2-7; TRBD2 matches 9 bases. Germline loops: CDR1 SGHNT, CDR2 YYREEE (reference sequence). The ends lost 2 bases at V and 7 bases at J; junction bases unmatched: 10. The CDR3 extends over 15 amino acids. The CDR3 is CASSLGAGGQEEQYF. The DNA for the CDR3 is TGTGCCAGCAGCTTAGGTGCGGGAGGGCAAGAGGAGCAGTACTTC.

The CDR3 DNA reads as TGTGCAAGTCGCGAATGGACAATAATCCCCTACGAGCAGTACTTC. Its protein is CASREWTIIPYEQYF. The chain links TRBV12-2 to TRBJ2-7; the table calls TRBD1, which could not be checked here. TRBV12-2 is a pseudogene locus. The CDR3 is 15 amino acids.

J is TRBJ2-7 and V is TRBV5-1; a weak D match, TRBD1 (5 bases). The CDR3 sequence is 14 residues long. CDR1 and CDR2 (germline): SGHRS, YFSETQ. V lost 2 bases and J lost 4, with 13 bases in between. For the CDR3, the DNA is TGCGCCAGCAGCTTAAGGGCAGGGTGGTACGAGCAGTACTTC. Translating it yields CASSLRAGWYEQYF.

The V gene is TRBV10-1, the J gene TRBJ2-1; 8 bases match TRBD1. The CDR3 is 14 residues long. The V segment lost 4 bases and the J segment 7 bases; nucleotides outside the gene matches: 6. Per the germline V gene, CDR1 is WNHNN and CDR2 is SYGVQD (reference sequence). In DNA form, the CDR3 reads TGCGCCAGCAGTGGGAGCAGGGGGCGTAATGAGCAGTTCTTC. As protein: CASSGSRGRNEQFF.

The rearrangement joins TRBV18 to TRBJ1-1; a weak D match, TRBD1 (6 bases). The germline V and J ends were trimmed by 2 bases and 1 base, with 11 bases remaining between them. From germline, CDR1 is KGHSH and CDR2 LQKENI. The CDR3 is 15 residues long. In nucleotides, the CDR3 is TGTGCCAGCTCACCAACAGGGAATCCGAACACTGAAGCTTTCTTT. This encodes CASSPTGNPNTEAFF.

The CDR3 protein is CASMGQRYQPQHF. The CDR3 region has the DNA TGTGCCAGTATGGGACAGAGATATCAGCCCCAGCATTTT. The J gene is TRBJ1-5, the V gene TRBV19; 7 bases map to TRBD1. Germline V gives CDR1 LNHDA, CDR2 SQIVND (reference sequence). The CDR3 is made up of 13 amino acids. The V and J ends lost 7 bases and 5 bases, in that order; junction bases with no gene match: 5.

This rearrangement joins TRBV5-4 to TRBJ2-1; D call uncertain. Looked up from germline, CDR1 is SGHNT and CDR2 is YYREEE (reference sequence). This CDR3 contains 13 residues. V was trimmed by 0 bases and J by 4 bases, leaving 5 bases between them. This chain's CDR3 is CASSLDRYNEQFF. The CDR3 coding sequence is TGTGCCAGCAGCTTGGACAGATACAATGAGCAGTTCTTC.

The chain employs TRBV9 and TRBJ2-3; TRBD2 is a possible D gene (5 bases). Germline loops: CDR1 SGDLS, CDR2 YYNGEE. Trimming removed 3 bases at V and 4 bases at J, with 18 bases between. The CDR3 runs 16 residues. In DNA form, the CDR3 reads TGTGCCAGCAGCGCCCACGACATGGTGGAGGCAGATACGCAGTATTTT. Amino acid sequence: CASSAHDMVEADTQYF. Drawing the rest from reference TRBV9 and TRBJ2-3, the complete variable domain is DSGVTQTPKHLITATGQRVTLRCSPRSGDLSVYWYQQSLDQGLQFLIQYYNGEERAKGNILERFSAQQFPDLHSELNLSSLELGDSALYFCASSAHDMVEADTQYFGPGTRLTVL.

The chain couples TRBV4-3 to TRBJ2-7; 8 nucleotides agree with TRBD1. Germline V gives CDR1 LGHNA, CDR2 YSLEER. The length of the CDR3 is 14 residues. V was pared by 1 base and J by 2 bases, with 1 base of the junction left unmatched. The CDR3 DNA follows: TGCGCCAGCAGCCAAGGACAGGGGACCTACGAGCAGTACTTC. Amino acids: CASSQGQGTYEQYF.

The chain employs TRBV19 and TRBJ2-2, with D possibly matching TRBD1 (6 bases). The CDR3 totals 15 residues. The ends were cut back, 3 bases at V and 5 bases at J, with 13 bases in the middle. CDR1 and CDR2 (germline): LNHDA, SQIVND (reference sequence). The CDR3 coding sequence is TGTGCCAGTAGTATGCAGGGGCGCTGGACCGGGGAGCTGTTTTTT. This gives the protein CASSMQGRWTGELFF.

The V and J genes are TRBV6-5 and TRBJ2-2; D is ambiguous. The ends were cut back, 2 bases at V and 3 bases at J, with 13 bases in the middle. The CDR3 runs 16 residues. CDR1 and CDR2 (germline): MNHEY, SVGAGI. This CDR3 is CASSYGATSHTGELFF. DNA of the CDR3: TGTGCCAGCAGTTACGGTGCGACATCACACACCGGGGAGCTGTTTTTT.

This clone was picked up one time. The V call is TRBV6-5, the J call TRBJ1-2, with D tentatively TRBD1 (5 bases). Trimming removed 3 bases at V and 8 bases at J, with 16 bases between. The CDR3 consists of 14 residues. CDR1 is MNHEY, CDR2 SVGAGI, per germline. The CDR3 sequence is CASSYLDKRGGYTF. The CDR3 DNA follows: TGTGCCAGCAGTTATCTGGACAAAAGGGGCGGCTACACCTTC.

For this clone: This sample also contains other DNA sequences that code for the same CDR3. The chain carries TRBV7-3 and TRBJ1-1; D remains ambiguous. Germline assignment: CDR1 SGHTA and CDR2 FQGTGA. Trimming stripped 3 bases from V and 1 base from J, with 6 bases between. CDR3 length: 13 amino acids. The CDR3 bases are TGTGCCAGCAGCTTGCGACAGAACACTGAAGCTTTCTTT. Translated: CASSLRQNTEAFF.

The CDR3: CASSLTQGRETQYF. In nucleotides, the CDR3 is TGTGCCAGCAGCTTAACCCAGGGGCGGGAGACCCAGTACTTC. The rearrangement uses TRBV7-9 and TRBJ2-5, with D maybe TRBD1 (6 bases). The CDR3 spans 14 residues. The V and J ends lost 2 bases and 5 bases respectively, with 12 bases between them. CDR1 and CDR2 (germline): SEHNR, FQNEAQ (reference sequence). Full variable domain (remainder filled in from reference TRBV7-9 and TRBJ2-5): DTGVSQNPRHKITKRGQNVTFRCDPISEHNRLYWYRQTLGQGPEFLTYFQNEAQLEKSRLLSDRFSAERPKGSFSTLEIQRTEQGDSAMYLCASSLTQGRETQYFGPGTRLLVL.

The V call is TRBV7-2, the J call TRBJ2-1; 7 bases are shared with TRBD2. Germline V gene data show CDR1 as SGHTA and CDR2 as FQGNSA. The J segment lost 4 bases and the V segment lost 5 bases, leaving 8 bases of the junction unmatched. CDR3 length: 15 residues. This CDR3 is CASSLSGGIYNEQFF. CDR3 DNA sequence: TGTGCCAGCAGCCTCTCGGGGGGTATATACAATGAGCAGTTCTTC.

In nucleotides, the CDR3 is TGCGCCAGCAGCTGGTCATCTGGACTGTTTCAAAACTCCTACAATGAGCAGTTCTTC. It is translated as CASSWSSGLFQNSYNEQFF. The chain couples TRBV5-1 to TRBJ2-1; TRBD2 might be the D (5 bases). V was clipped by 3 bases and J by 0 bases, with 22 bases between them. Germline lookup yields CDR1 SGHRS and CDR2 YFSETQ. The CDR3 has 19 amino acids.

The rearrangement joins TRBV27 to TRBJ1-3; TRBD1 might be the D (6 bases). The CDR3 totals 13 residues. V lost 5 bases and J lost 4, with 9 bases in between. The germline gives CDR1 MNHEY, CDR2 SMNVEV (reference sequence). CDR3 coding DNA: TGTGCCAGCAGTCCCCAGGGGGGAAACACCATATATTTT. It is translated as CASSPQGGNTIYF.

CDR3 bases: TGTGCCAGCAGCTTAAACAGGGGAACAGATACGCAGTATTTT. This codes for CASSLNRGTDTQYF. The chain employs TRBV7-3 and TRBJ2-3; 7 bases agree with TRBD1. Germline V gene sequence: CDR1 SGHTA, CDR2 FQGTGA. The CDR3 runs 14 residues. Germline trimming cut 1 base from V and 3 bases from J; bases unmatched to any gene: 1.

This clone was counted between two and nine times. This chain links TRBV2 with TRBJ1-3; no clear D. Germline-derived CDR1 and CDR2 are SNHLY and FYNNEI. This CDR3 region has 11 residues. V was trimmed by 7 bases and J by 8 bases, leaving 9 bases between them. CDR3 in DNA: TGTGCCAGCAACGGGGTTGACACCATATATTTT. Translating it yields CASNGVDTIYF.

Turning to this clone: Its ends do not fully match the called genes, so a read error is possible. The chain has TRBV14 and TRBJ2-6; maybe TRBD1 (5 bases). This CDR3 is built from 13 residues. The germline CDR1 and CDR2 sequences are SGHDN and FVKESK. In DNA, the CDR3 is TGTGCCAGCAGGACCTCTGGGGCCAACGGCCTGACTTTC. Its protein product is CASRTSGANGLTF.